The 15 T cell receptor beta chains below all came from one sample that was sequenced in a study of T cell responses to AZD1222 COVID-19 vaccine. Assay used: immunoSEQ multiplex PCR; TCRdb lists only in-frame clones, some missing. The sample has 95,000 to 150,000 clones; about 90% are singletons. The sequences come from peripheral blood, collected on day 0 of AZD1222 vaccination. All receptors derive from an adult in good health.

CDR3 nucleotides: TGTGCCAGCAGCCCCAGCGACTGGGATGAAAAACTGTTTTTT. Translating it yields CASSPSDWDEKLFF. The chain has TRBV11-2 and TRBJ1-4; D gene uncertain. The CDR3 loop spans 14 amino acids. Germline V gene data show CDR1 as SGHAT and CDR2 as FQNNGV. Trimming took 5 bases from V and 6 from J, leaving 13 bases between them.

V and J are TRBV27 and TRBJ1-4, with TRBD1 matching 7 bases. CDR1 MNHEY and CDR2 SMNVEV come from the germline V gene (reference sequence). This CDR3 comprises 16 residues. V shed 2 bases, J shed 8 bases, and the junction held 11 bases outside the gene matches. Here the CDR3 reads CASSLGEGAGGEKLFF. The CDR3 nucleotides read TGTGCCAGCAGTTTAGGGGAGGGGGCTGGGGGAGAAAAACTGTTTTTT.

The chain joins TRBV12-5 to TRBJ1-1, with 10 bases identical to TRBD1. The V segment lost 2 bases and the J segment 8 bases; nucleotides outside the gene matches: 5. The length of the CDR3 is 14 residues. Germline lookup yields CDR1 LGHNT and CDR2 FRNRAP. CDR3: CASGLPGTGEEAFF. For the CDR3, the DNA is TGTGCTAGTGGTTTGCCCGGGACAGGGGAGGAAGCTTTCTTT.

This clone was observed once. The chain recombines TRBV2 with TRBJ2-7; D is perhaps TRBD1 (5 bases). Germline V lookup: CDR1 SNHLY, CDR2 FYNNEI. The CDR3 has 15 amino acids. Trimming pared 6 bases from V and 5 bases from J, leaving 20 bases between. The CDR3 loop is CASRVRGQGKHEQYF. DNA of the CDR3: TGTGCCAGCAGAGTACGTGGGCAGGGTAAACACGAGCAGTACTTC.

V usage is TRBV5-6 and J usage is TRBJ2-7; 10 nucleotides align to TRBD1. The CDR3 is made up of 16 amino acids. The V gene's germline CDR1 is SGHDT and CDR2 YYEEEE. V shed 0 bases and J 1 base; nucleotides not matched to a gene: 4. The CDR3 is CASSLAGTGASYEQYV. CDR3 coding DNA: TGTGCCAGCAGCTTGGCCGGGACAGGGGCTTCCTACGAGCAGTACGTC.

The V call is TRBV13, the J call TRBJ2-3, with 12 bases aligning to TRBD2. Trimming removed 5 bases from V and 1 base from J; junction bases left unmatched: 7. Germline V gene sequence: CDR1 PRHDT, CDR2 FYEKMQ (reference sequence). The CDR3 consists of 17 residues. Written as DNA, the CDR3 is TGTGCCAGCAGCCTCGGACTAGCGGGACTAGGCACAGATACGCAGTATTTT. The encoded protein is CASSLGLAGLGTDTQYF. Full variable domain (remainder filled in from reference TRBV13 and TRBJ2-3): AAGVIQSPRHLIKEKRETATLKCYPIPRHDTVYWYQQGPGQDPQFLISFYEKMQSDKGSIPDRFSAQQFSDYHSELNMSSLELGDSALYFCASSLGLAGLGTDTQYFGPGTRLTVL.

V and J are TRBV9 and TRBJ1-2; D is perhaps TRBD1 (6 bases). The V end was cut by 5 bases, the J end by 7 bases, with 21 bases between. The CDR3 spans 15 residues. Looked up from germline, CDR1 is SGDLS and CDR2 is YYNGEE. CDR3 coding DNA: TGTGCCAGCAGGCGGACAGAGTCAAGTTTTGGTGGCTACACCTTC. Protein sequence: CASRRTESSFGGYTF.

This clone was detected once. The chain employs TRBV6-5 and TRBJ2-6; D is ambiguous. The CDR3 length is 15 residues. Germline V gene lookup returns CDR1 MNHEY and CDR2 SVGAGI. Between the trimmed V and J ends, which lost 5 bases and 0 bases, there was a span of 8 bases. CDR3 in amino acids: CASSPQLSGANVLTF. DNA of the CDR3: TGTGCCAGCAGTCCGCAACTCTCTGGGGCCAACGTCCTGACTTTC.

The chain recombines TRBV6-2 or TRBV6-3 with TRBJ1-2, with a tentative D call TRBD1 (5 bases). V lost 2 bases to trimming and J lost 4 bases, with 11 bases between them. The CDR3 covers 14 residues. From germline, CDR1 is MNHEY and CDR2 SVGEGT. CDR3: CASSYGPGTYGYTF. The CDR3 nucleotides read TGTGCCAGCAGTTACGGGCCAGGGACCTATGGCTACACCTTC.

The chain combines TRBV18 with TRBJ1-1; D remains ambiguous. CDR1 and CDR2 (germline): KGHSH, LQKENI. CDR3 length equals 14 residues. The V and J ends lost 1 base and 3 bases respectively, with 9 bases between them. CDR3 DNA: TGTGCCAGCTCACCACTCTTCGCCGACACTGAAGCTTTCTTT. This codes for CASSPLFADTEAFF. Full variable domain (remainder filled in from reference TRBV18 and TRBJ1-1): NAGVMQNPRHLVRRRGQEARLRCSPMKGHSHVYWYRQLPEEGLKFMVYLQKENIIDESGMPKERFSAEFPKEGPSILRIQQVVRGDSAAYFCASSPLFADTEAFFGQGTRLTVV.

The DNA for the CDR3 is TGTGCCAGCAGCTCCCAGGGGGCTGAAGCTTTCTTT. It translates to CASSSQGAEAFF. V is TRBV7-9 and J is TRBJ1-1; the match to TRBD1 covers 7 bases. This CDR3 comprises 12 residues. Germline V gene lookup returns CDR1 SEHNR and CDR2 FQNEAQ (reference sequence). Unmatched junction bases numbered 2, after V lost 4 bases and J lost 6 bases. Combining the CDR3 with reference TRBV7-9 and TRBJ1-1 gives the whole variable domain DTGVSQNPRHKITKRGQNVTFRCDPISEHNRLYWYRQTLGQGPEFLTYFQNEAQLEKSRLLSDRFSAERPKGSFSTLEIQRTEQGDSAMYLCASSSQGAEAFFGQGTRLTVV.

This clone occurred a few times. This chain links TRBV18 with TRBJ1-5, with D possibly TRBD1 on 5 matching bases. The germline CDR1 and CDR2 sequences are KGHSH and LQKENI. The V end was cut by 4 bases, the J end by 5 bases, with 9 bases between. This CDR3 spans 13 amino acids. The CDR3 loop is CASSQGEDQPQHF. In nucleotides, the CDR3 is TGTGCCAGCTCACAAGGGGAGGATCAGCCCCAGCATTTT. Using reference TRBV18 and TRBJ1-5 for the parts outside the CDR3, the full variable domain is NAGVMQNPRHLVRRRGQEARLRCSPMKGHSHVYWYRQLPEEGLKFMVYLQKENIIDESGMPKERFSAEFPKEGPSILRIQQVVRGDSAAYFCASSQGEDQPQHFGDGTRLSIL.

The gene calls are TRBV27 and TRBJ1-1; D gene uncertain. In germline, CDR1 is MNHEY, CDR2 SMNVEV (reference sequence). CDR3 length equals 14 residues. V lost 1 base to trimming and J lost 2 bases, with 8 bases between them. CDR3 loop: CASSLFGPNTEAFF. CDR3 sequence (DNA): TGTGCCAGCAGTTTATTCGGGCCCAACACTGAAGCTTTCTTT.

The V gene is TRBV24-1, the J gene TRBJ2-3; 9 bases map to TRBD1. CDR1 KGHDR and CDR2 SFDVKD come from the germline V gene. V was pared by 4 bases and J by 8 bases, with 9 bases of the junction left unmatched. The CDR3 runs 15 residues. CDR3 residues: CATSDPGQGYGTQYF. The CDR3 DNA follows: TGTGCCACCAGTGACCCGGGACAGGGCTACGGTACGCAGTATTTT.

The rearrangement uses TRBV3-1 (or the pseudogene TRBV3-2) and TRBJ2-1; no clear D. The CDR3 spans 17 residues. The germline CDR1 and CDR2 sequences are LGHDT and YNNKEL (reference sequence). Trimming left V 1 base short and J 3 bases short, with 16 bases between. CDR3 DNA: TGTGCCAGCAGCCAAGTTGGCGATCCCCACAACTACAATGAGCAGTTCTTC. This encodes CASSQVGDPHNYNEQFF.